This entry lists 27 T cell receptor beta chains sequenced from one sample in a study of CD8 T cells in ankylosing spondylitis. TCRdb used MiXCR to reprocess the 5' RACE reads, holding one entry per CDR3 protein. The table records about 160,000 distinct CDR3 sequences, around 9.6% of them present only once. Sequencing was carried out using blood, either unsorted or a sorted T cell fraction (not recorded which). These receptors were taken from a female donor with ankylosing spondylitis or in good health (not recorded which).

The chain couples TRBV6-5 to TRBJ2-7, with 7 bases lining up with TRBD1. There are 15 residues in the CDR3. CDR1 is MNHEY and CDR2 is SVGAGI in the germline V gene. Germline trimming cut 2 bases from V and 4 bases from J; bases unmatched to any gene: 8. The CDR3 reads CASSYKGAPPYEQYF. The CDR3 region has the DNA TGTGCCAGCAGTTACAAGGGGGCGCCTCCGTACGAGCAGTACTTC.

This clonotype was detected ten times or more. This chain uses TRBV20-1 with TRBJ1-4; the D gene is possibly TRBD1 (6 bases). V lost 6 bases and J lost 8, with 19 bases in between. This CDR3 has 14 amino acids. Germline V CDR1 and CDR2: DFQATT, SNEGSKA (reference sequence). CDR3 protein: CSAATKDRREKLFF. CDR3 coding DNA: TGCAGTGCCGCAACCAAGGACAGACGGGAAAAACTGTTTTTT.

This clonotype has ten or more counts. The chain uses TRBV5-1 and TRBJ2-3; D gene uncertain. CDR3 length: 16 amino acids. The ends were cut back, 0 bases at V and 0 bases at J, with 11 bases in the middle. The V gene's germline CDR1 is SGHRS and CDR2 YFSETQ. CDR3 amino acids: CASSLDVVGSTDTQYF. CDR3 nucleotides: TGCGCCAGCAGCTTGGATGTGGTGGGTAGCACAGATACGCAGTATTTT.

This rearrangement joins TRBV11-1 to TRBJ1-2, with 7 nucleotides matching TRBD1. This CDR3 contains 11 residues. The germline CDR1 and CDR2 sequences are SGHAT and FQDESV (reference sequence). V was clipped by 4 bases and J by 11 bases; unmatched bases: 4. The CDR3 DNA sequence: TGTGCCAGCAGCTCAGGACAGGAGTACACCTTC. Its translation: CASSSGQEYTF.

The sample holds many counts of this clonotype. The chain links TRBV7-6 to TRBJ2-1; tentatively, D is TRBD2 (6 bases). CDR1 is SGHVS and CDR2 is FNYEAQ in the germline V gene. CDR3 length: 14 amino acids. V lost 4 bases and J 4 bases, leaving 11 bases between the germline ends. CDR3 amino acids: CASSSTGTYNEQFF. The CDR3 coding sequence is TGTGCCAGCAGCTCTACCGGGACTTACAATGAGCAGTTCTTC.

Within the sample, this clonotype is medium-sized. The chain employs TRBV12-3 or TRBV12-4 and TRBJ1-1; D gene ambiguous. CDR3 length: 14 amino acids. The V end was cut by 3 bases, the J end by 7 bases, with 15 bases between. CDR3 DNA sequence: TGTGCCAGCAGTTTCGCCCCAAGGTCCTATGAAGCTTTCTTT. This translates into CASSFAPRSYEAFF.

A few counts support this clonotype. J is TRBJ1-5 and V is TRBV12-3 or TRBV12-4, with TRBD1 as a possible D gene (5 bases). This CDR3 is built from 17 residues. The germline V and J ends were trimmed by 0 bases and 9 bases, with 21 bases remaining between them. In DNA form, the CDR3 reads TGTGCCAGCAGTTTAGCTCCCGGGACGACCCAAGAAGGGCCCCAGCATTTT. Protein product: CASSLAPGTTQEGPQHF.

The J gene is TRBJ2-6, the V gene TRBV12-3 or TRBV12-4, with D possibly being TRBD1 (5 bases). This CDR3 has 15 residues. Deletions cut 6 bases from V and 4 bases from J, with 13 bases between. CDR3: CASSKGVDGANVLTF. CDR3 in DNA: TGTGCCAGCAGCAAAGGGGTGGACGGGGCCAACGTCCTGACTTTC.

This clonotype was counted only a few times. The chain has TRBV7-9 and TRBJ2-1, with unresolved D. Germline CDR1 SEHNR, CDR2 FQNEAQ (reference sequence). The CDR3 consists of 15 residues. V dropped 5 bases and J dropped 7 bases, with 18 bases sitting between them. The CDR3 protein is CASSPRLEFRNEQFF. The CDR3, as DNA: TGTGCCAGCAGCCCCCGGTTAGAATTCAGGAATGAGCAGTTCTTC.

This clonotype was observed a few times. This chain links TRBV11-2 with TRBJ2-7; D is unclear. This CDR3 is built from 13 residues. Germline V lookup: CDR1 SGHAT, CDR2 FQNNGV. Deletions cut 2 bases from V and 4 bases from J, with 9 bases between. CDR3: CASSLPPGYEQYF. The CDR3 coding sequence is TGTGCCAGCAGCTTACCCCCTGGGTACGAGCAGTACTTC.

The chain has TRBV12-3 or TRBV12-4 and TRBJ2-1; maybe TRBD1 (7 bases). Trimming took off 8 bases at V and 7 bases at J, with 15 bases between the two ends. This CDR3 has 13 amino acids. CDR3 bases: TGTGCCAGCTCGGCGCCAGGGGGGAATGAGCAGTTCTTC. Protein product: CASSAPGGNEQFF.

The rearrangement joins TRBV12-3 or TRBV12-4 to TRBJ2-1; D unresolved. This CDR3 has 15 residues. Trimming removed 6 bases at V and 3 bases at J, with 15 bases between. The CDR3 here is CASRWNNWNYNEQFF. The CDR3 coding sequence is TGTGCCAGCAGATGGAATAACTGGAACTACAATGAGCAGTTCTTC.

This clonotype was picked up a small number of times. The V and J genes are TRBV6-5 and TRBJ2-7; 10 bases line up with TRBD1. This CDR3 has 15 residues. V trimming: 1 base; J trimming: 5 bases; junction bases outside the gene matches: 5. Germline assignment: CDR1 MNHEY and CDR2 SVGAGI. CDR3 in DNA: TGTGCCAGCAGTTACTTCGGACAGGGGGAGGACGAGCAGTACTTC. This codes for CASSYFGQGEDEQYF.

The chain employs TRBV20-1 and TRBJ1-1, with TRBD1 as a possible D gene (5 bases). CDR1 is DFQATT and CDR2 is SNEGSKA in the germline V gene (reference sequence). This CDR3 spans 14 amino acids. Trimming took off 3 bases at V and 3 bases at J, with 14 bases between the two ends. The CDR3 region is CSARGPGGDTEAFF. The DNA of the CDR3 is TGCAGTGCTAGGGGTCCGGGGGGTGACACTGAAGCTTTCTTT.

This clonotype has just a few counts. The chain links TRBV6-1 to TRBJ2-7, with 7 positions matching TRBD1. The CDR3 is 15 residues long. The V segment lost 6 bases and the J segment 0 bases; nucleotides outside the gene matches: 8. In germline, CDR1 is MNHNS, CDR2 SASEGT. CDR3 bases: TGTGCCAGCAGCCTGGGACAGCCTAGCTCCTACGAGCAGTACTTC. Translated: CASSLGQPSSYEQYF.

This clonotype was counted only a few times. The gene calls are TRBV6-5 and TRBJ1-2; D possibly corresponds to TRBD1 (6 bases). The germline CDR1 and CDR2 sequences are MNHEY and SVGAGI. Trimming stripped 0 bases from V and 4 bases from J, with 9 bases between. The CDR3 is 14 amino acids. For the CDR3, the DNA is TGTGCCAGCAGTTACTCGACGGGGGCCTATGGCTACACCTTC. Protein product: CASSYSTGAYGYTF.

This clonotype was detected a few times. The chain recombines TRBV15 with TRBJ2-1, with 15 positions matching TRBD2. The CDR3 extends over 17 amino acids. Unmatched junction bases numbered 11, after V lost 4 bases and J lost 10 bases. The germline gives CDR1 LNHNV, CDR2 YYDKDF (reference sequence). Written as DNA, the CDR3 is TGTGCCACCAGCACCGGACTAGCGGGGGGGATGAATGGGGAGCAGTTCTTC. Encoded protein: CATSTGLAGGMNGEQFF.

The CDR3 is CASSTEGADTQYF. The CDR3 DNA follows: TGCGCCAGCAGCACGGAGGGGGCAGATACGCAGTATTTT. The chain joins TRBV4-3 to TRBJ2-3; D may be TRBD1 or TRBD2 (6 bases each). This CDR3 is 13 amino acids long. Germline-derived CDR1 and CDR2 are LGHNA and YSLEER. V lost 5 bases, J lost 4 bases, and 10 bases lay in between.

Concerning this clonotype: Since a much larger clone is just one base distant, this may be a read error. The rearrangement uses TRBV29-1 and TRBJ2-2; D unclear. Per germline, CDR1 SQVTM and CDR2 ANQGSEA. The CDR3 totals 13 residues. Deletions cut 7 bases from V and 4 bases from J, with 13 bases between. CDR3 amino acids: CSADGVSTGELFF. CDR3 in DNA: TGCAGCGCGGACGGAGTGAGCACCGGGGAGCTGTTTTTT.

The sample holds a few counts of this clonotype. The J gene is TRBJ2-2, the V gene TRBV9, with D perhaps TRBD2 (5 bases). V was cut by 3 bases and J by 6 bases, with 12 bases left in between. The CDR3 has 14 residues. Germline CDR1 SGDLS, CDR2 YYNGEE. CDR3 sequence reads: CASSGSLESGELFF. The CDR3 coding sequence is TGTGCCAGCAGCGGCTCACTAGAATCCGGGGAGCTGTTTTTT.

In its sample, this clonotype was seen a few times. CDR3 amino acids: CASSVWGQGIGEQYF. CDR3 DNA sequence: TGTGCCAGCAGCGTTTGGGGACAGGGGATAGGAGAGCAGTACTTC. This sequence joins TRBV14 and TRBJ2-7, with 10 bases lining up with TRBD1. CDR3 length: 15 residues. Germline V gives CDR1 SGHDN, CDR2 FVKESK. V gave up 5 bases and J gave up 7 bases; unmatched junction bases: 11.

This clonotype was seen a few times. Here the CDR3 DNA reads TGTGCCAGCAGCCAAGATCTCCGCGGGAGGGAGCAGTACTTC. Encoded protein: CASSQDLRGREQYF. The J gene is TRBJ2-7, the V gene TRBV4-2; TRBD2 matches 8 bases. V trimming: 0 bases; J trimming: 7 bases; junction bases outside the gene matches: 5. The V gene's germline CDR1 is LGHNA and CDR2 YNFKEQ. This CDR3 region has 14 residues.

The chain uses TRBV7-9 and TRBJ2-5; a weak D match, TRBD2 (5 bases). Germline V CDR1 and CDR2: SEHNR, FQNEAQ (reference sequence). The CDR3 is 15 residues long. V lost 0 bases, J lost 5 bases, and 13 bases lay in between. The CDR3 coding sequence is TGTGCCAGCAGCTTAGCCCCGCGGAGGAAGGAGACCCAGTACTTC. Amino acids: CASSLAPRRKETQYF.

The chain carries TRBV4-2 and TRBJ1-1, with unresolved D. V was pared by 1 base and J by 7 bases, with 4 bases between. CDR1 and CDR2 from the germline V gene are LGHNA and YNFKEQ. CDR3 length: 11 residues. The CDR3 sequence: CASSQAFEAFF. Here the CDR3 DNA reads TGTGCCAGCAGCCAAGCCTTTGAAGCTTTCTTT.

The J gene is TRBJ1-2, the V gene TRBV6-5, with D possibly TRBD1 on 6 matching bases. The CDR3 sequence is 14 residues long. The germline CDR1 and CDR2 sequences are MNHEY and SVGAGI. V gave up 3 bases and J gave up 6 bases, with 14 bases separating them. The CDR3 DNA follows: TGTGCCAGCAGTTATCAGGGGAGGACCGATGGCTACACCTTC. This translates into CASSYQGRTDGYTF.

The V gene is TRBV24-1, the J gene TRBJ2-1; 7 nucleotides agree with TRBD2. Losses at the gene ends were 4 bases for V and 11 bases for J; bases not matched to a gene: 16. The germline gives CDR1 KGHDR, CDR2 SFDVKD. The CDR3 runs to 16 residues. In DNA form, the CDR3 reads TGTGCCACCAGTGACACCCTACGGGGGGAGGCTGGCCAGCAGTTCTTC. Translated: CATSDTLRGEAGQQFF.

This clonotype was counted between two and nine times. The V and J genes are TRBV4-3 and TRBJ2-1; a possible D gene is TRBD2 (6 bases). V was clipped by 3 bases and J by 8 bases, with 11 bases between them. There are 13 residues in the CDR3. CDR1 LGHNA and CDR2 YSLEER come from the germline V gene. The chain's CDR3 is CASSHDGSDEQFF. In DNA form, the CDR3 reads TGCGCCAGCAGCCACGACGGGAGCGATGAGCAGTTCTTC.